This T cell receptor (beta chain) was recovered during a study of T cells in Graves' hyperthyroidism and ophthalmopathy. Background on the study: Peripheral blood was acquired at first diagnosis, ahead of any therapy whatsoever. Overall study results and limits: Within blood appeared most thyroid clonotypes that had expanded above 0.001.

Per the germline V gene, CDR1 is LNHDA and CDR2 is SQIVND (reference sequence). This CDR3 has 14 amino acids. V shed 6 bases, J shed 2 bases, and the junction held 3 bases outside the gene matches. Diagnoses used clinical symptoms, serum thyroxine and TRAb, thyroid ultrasound and orbital computed tomography. The sample holds many counts of this clonotype. The target antigen is unknown. TCR beta CDR3 sequences were amplified from RNA transcripts. The HTBI set primed first-round TCR CDR3 RT-PCR. TCRdb re-called the multiplex PCR reads with MiXCR, one entry per CDR3 protein. The sample consists of approximately 520,000 distinct CDR3 sequences, around 22% of them appearing once.

This TCR was recovered from a woman in her 30s with Graves' ophthalmopathy. V gene TRBV19 combines with J gene TRBJ1-1; TRBD1 aligns across 10 bases. Material for sequencing was blood. The CDR3 nucleotides are TGTGCCAGTAGGGGACAGGGGTTAAACACTGAAGCTTTCTTT. Translating gives CASRGQGLNTEAFF.